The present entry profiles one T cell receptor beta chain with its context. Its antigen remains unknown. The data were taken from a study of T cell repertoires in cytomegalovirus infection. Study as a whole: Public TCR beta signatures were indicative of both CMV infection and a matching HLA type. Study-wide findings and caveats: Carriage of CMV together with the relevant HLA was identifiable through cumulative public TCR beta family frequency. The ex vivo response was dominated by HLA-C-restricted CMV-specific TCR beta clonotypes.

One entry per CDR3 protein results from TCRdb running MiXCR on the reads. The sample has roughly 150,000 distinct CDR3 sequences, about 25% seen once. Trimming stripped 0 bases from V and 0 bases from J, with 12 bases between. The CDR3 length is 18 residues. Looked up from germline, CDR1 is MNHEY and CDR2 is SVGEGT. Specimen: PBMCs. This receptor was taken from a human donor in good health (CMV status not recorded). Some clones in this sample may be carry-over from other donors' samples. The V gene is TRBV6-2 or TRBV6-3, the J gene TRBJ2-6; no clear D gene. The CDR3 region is CASSYSPATRSGANVLTF. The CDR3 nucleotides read TGTGCCAGCAGTTACTCACCAGCGACCCGCTCTGGGGCCAACGTCCTGACTTTC.